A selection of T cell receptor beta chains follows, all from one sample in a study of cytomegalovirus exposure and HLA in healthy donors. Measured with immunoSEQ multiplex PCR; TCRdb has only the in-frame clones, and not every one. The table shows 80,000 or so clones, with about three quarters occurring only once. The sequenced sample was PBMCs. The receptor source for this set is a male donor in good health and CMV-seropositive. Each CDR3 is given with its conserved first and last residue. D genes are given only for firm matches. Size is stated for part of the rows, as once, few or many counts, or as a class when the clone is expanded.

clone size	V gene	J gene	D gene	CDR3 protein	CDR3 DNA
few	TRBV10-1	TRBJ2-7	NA	CADRTYEQYF	TGCGCCGACAGAACCTACGAGCAGTACTTC
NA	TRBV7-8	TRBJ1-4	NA	CASSQGGATNEKLFF	TGTGCCAGCAGCCAAGGCGGGGCAACTAATGAAAAACTGTTTTTT
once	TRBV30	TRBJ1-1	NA	CAWSGGAEAFF	TGTGCCTGGAGTGGGGGGGCTGAAGCTTTCTTT
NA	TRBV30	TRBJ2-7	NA	CAWSPLGGPYEQYF	TGTGCCTGGAGCCCTCTAGGTGGTCCCTACGAGCAGTACTTC
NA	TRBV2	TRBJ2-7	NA	CASSEAGRGSEQYF	TGTGCCAGCAGTGAAGCGGGAAGGGGATCCGAGCAGTACTTC
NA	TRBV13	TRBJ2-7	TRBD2	CASSYSGMYEQYF	TGTGCCAGCAGCTATAGCGGGATGTACGAGCAGTACTTC
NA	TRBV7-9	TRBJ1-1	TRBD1	CASSWGTGRGDTEAFF	TGTGCCAGCAGCTGGGGGACAGGGCGAGGGGACACTGAAGCTTTCTTT
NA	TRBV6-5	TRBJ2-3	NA	CASSYSTHNTQYF	TGTGCCAGCAGTTACTCGACTCACAATACGCAGTATTTT
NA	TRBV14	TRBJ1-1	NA	CASSQDLRTEAFF	TGTGCCAGCAGCCAAGATCTAAGAACTGAAGCTTTCTTT
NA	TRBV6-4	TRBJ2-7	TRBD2	CASSPGLGYEQYF	TGTGCCAGCAGCCCGGGACTAGGGTACGAGCAGTACTTC
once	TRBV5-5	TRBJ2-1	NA	CASSLMGPSSYNEQFF	TGTGCCAGCAGCTTGATGGGCCCGAGCTCCTACAATGAGCAGTTCTTC
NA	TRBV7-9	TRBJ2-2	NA	CASSSKTGNTGELFF	TGTGCCAGCAGCTCAAAGACAGGGAACACCGGGGAGCTGTTTTTT
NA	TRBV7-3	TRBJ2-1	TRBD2	CASSSTLAGGSPFF	TGTGCCAGCAGCTCAACTCTAGCGGGAGGTTCCCCGTTCTTC
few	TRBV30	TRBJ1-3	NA	CACYREGNTIYF	TGTGCCTGCTACAGGGAGGGAAACACCATATATTTT
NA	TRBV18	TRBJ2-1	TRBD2	CASSPPGLAGGPGEQFF	TGTGCCAGCTCACCACCGGGACTAGCGGGGGGGCCGGGTGAGCAGTTCTTC
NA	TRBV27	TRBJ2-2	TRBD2	CASSSLKGLAGGLTGELFF	TGTGCCAGCAGTTCTCTCAAGGGACTAGCGGGGGGGCTTACCGGGGAGCTGTTTTTT
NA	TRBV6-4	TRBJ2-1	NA	CASSDKGDNEQFF	TGTGCCAGCAGTGACAAAGGGGACAATGAGCAGTTCTTC
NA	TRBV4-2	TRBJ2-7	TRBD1	CASSLNGQGAKSYEQYF	TGTGCCAGCAGCCTAAACGGACAGGGCGCTAAATCCTACGAGCAGTACTTC
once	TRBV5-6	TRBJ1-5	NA	CASSRGQHNQPQHF	TGTGCCAGCAGCCGTGGACAGCACAATCAGCCCCAGCATTTT
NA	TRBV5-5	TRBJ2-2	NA	CASSLAAGTRYGELFF	TGTGCCAGCAGCTTGGCTGCTGGGACAAGATACGGGGAGCTGTTTTTT
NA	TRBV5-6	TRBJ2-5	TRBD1	CASSLAGTGGETQYF	TGTGCCAGCAGCTTGGCAGGGACAGGGGGAGAGACCCAGTACTTC
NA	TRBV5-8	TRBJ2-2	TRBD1	CASSLTRTGVNTGELFF	TGTGCCAGCAGCTTGACCCGGACAGGGGTGAACACCGGGGAGCTGTTTTTT
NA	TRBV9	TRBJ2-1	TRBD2	CASSVGFGLADNNEQFF	TGTGCCAGCAGCGTAGGCTTTGGGCTAGCGGACAACAATGAGCAGTTCTTC
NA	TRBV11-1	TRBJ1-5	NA	CASSGAGNNQPQHF	TGTGCCAGCAGCGGGGCAGGGAACAATCAGCCCCAGCATTTT
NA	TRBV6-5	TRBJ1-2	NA	CASSSPGTSNYGYTF	TGTGCCAGCAGCTCGCCAGGGACATCAAACTATGGCTACACCTTC
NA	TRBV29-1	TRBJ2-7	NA	CSASQGYEQYF	TGCAGCGCATCACAGGGCTACGAGCAGTACTTC
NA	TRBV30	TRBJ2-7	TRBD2	CAWSSPGLPTF	TGTGCCTGGAGTTCACCGGGACTACCGACTTTC
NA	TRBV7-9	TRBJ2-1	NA	CASSWSGNEQFF	TGTGCCAGCAGCTGGTCCGGCAATGAGCAGTTCTTC
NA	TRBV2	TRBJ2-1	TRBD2	CASRRGASGSDEQFF	TGTGCCAGCAGGAGGGGGGCTAGCGGGAGTGATGAGCAGTTCTTC
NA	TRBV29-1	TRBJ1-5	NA	CSVVEGYNQPQHF	TGCAGCGTTGTCGAGGGCTACAATCAGCCCCAGCATTTT
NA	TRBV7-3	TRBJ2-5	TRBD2	CASSPVAGSQETQYF	TGTGCCAGCAGCCCCGTAGCGGGTAGTCAAGAGACCCAGTACTTC
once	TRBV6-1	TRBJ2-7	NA	CASSVSQAIYEQYF	TGTGCCAGCAGTGTTTCACAAGCGATCTACGAGCAGTACTTC
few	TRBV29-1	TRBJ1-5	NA	CSVDLADGQPQHF	TGCAGCGTTGATCTGGCAGATGGTCAGCCCCAGCATTTT
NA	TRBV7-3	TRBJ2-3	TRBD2	CASSLVITAGFSDTQYF	TGTGCCAGCAGCTTAGTCATAACAGCGGGATTCTCAGATACGCAGTATTTT
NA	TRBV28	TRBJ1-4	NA	CASEGGDNEKLFF	TGTGCCAGTGAGGGGGGGGATAATGAAAAACTGTTTTTT
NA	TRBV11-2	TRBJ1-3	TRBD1	CASSLGRGIGSSGNTIYF	TGTGCCAGCAGCTTGGGCAGGGGGATCGGGAGCTCTGGAAACACCATATATTTT
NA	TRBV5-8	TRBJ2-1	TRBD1	CASSFMGQGSNEQFF	TGTGCCAGCAGCTTTATGGGACAGGGGTCGAATGAGCAGTTCTTC
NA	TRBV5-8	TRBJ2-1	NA	CASSFAGRIYNEQFF	TGTGCCAGCAGCTTCGCGGGACGGATTTACAATGAGCAGTTCTTC
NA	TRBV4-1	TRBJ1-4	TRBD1	CASSQDIETGTNEKLFF	TGCGCCAGCAGCCAAGATATCGAGACAGGGACTAATGAAAAACTGTTTTTT
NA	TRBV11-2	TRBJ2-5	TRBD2	CASSFTSGTETQYF	TGTGCCAGCAGCTTCACTAGCGGGACGGAGACCCAGTACTTC
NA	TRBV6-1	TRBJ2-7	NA	CASNPGERFGEQYF	TGTGCCAGCAACCCCGGGGAGCGGTTTGGCGAGCAGTACTTC